This T cell receptor (beta chain) was sequenced for a study of molecular identifiers for immune sequencing clone quantification. The CDR3 has 13 residues. Trimming removed 4 bases at V and 0 bases at J, with 8 bases between. CDR1 is SGHKS, CDR2 YYEKEE, per germline (reference sequence). In TCRdb, the PCR reads were re-called with MiXCR into one record per CDR3 protein. Here the sample spans some 97,000 distinct CDR3 sequences, under 40% being singletons. This clonotype was seen repeatedly, ten times or more. This receptor was taken from a human donor in good health. Some libraries in this study had Jurkat cell RNA spiked in. The J gene is TRBJ2-7, the V gene TRBV5-5; a possible D gene is TRBD1 (5 bases). Sequencing was performed on naive CD8+ T cells from blood, with Jurkat cell RNA spiked in. Subset: FACS-sorted CD8+CD4-CCR7+CD45RA+ naive T cells. Written as DNA, the CDR3 is TGTGCCAGCAGCCCTGGGGCCTCCTACGAGCAGTACTTC. It encodes CASSPGASYEQYF.